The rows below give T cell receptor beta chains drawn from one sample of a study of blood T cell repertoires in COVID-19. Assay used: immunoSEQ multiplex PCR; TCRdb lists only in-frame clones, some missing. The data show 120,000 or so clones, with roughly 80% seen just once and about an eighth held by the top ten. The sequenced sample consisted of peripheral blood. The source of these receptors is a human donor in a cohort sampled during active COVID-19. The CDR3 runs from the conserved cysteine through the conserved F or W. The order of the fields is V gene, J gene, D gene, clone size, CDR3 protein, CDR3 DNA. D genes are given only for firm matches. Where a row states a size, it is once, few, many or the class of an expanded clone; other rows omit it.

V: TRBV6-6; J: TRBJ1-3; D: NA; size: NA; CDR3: CASRPRGNTIYF; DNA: TGTGCCAGCAGGCCCCGGGGAAACACCATATATTTT
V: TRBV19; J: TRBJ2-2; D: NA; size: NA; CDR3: CASSMDSDTGELFF; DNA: TGTGCCAGTAGTATGGACAGTGACACCGGGGAGCTGTTTTTT
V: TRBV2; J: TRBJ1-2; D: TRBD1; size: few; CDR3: CASSEVRTGPYGYTF; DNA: TGTGCCAGCAGTGAAGTCAGGACAGGACCTTATGGCTACACCTTC
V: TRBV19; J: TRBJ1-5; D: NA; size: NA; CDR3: CASSVLIQENSNQPQHF; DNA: TGTGCCAGTAGTGTACTGATACAGGAAAATAGCAATCAGCCCCAGCATTTT
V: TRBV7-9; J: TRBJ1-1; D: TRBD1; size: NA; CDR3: CASSTRDRGPATEAFF; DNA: TGTGCCAGCAGCACCCGGGACAGGGGGCCGGCCACTGAAGCTTTCTTT
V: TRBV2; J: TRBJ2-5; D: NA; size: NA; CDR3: CASSGLAGKVETQYF; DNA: TGTGCCAGCAGCGGACTGGCGGGGAAGGTCGAGACCCAGTACTTC
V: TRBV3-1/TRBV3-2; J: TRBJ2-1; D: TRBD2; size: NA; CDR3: CASSSGLAGGYNEQFF; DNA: TGTGCCAGCAGCTCGGGACTAGCGGGGGGCTACAATGAGCAGTTCTTC
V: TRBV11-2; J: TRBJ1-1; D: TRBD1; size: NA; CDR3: CASSTRQGNTEAFF; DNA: TGTGCCAGCAGCACCCGACAGGGGAACACTGAAGCTTTCTTT
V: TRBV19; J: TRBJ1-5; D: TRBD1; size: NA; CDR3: CASSRAGGVFQPQHF; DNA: TGTGCCAGTAGTCGGGCAGGGGGCGTCTTTCAGCCCCAGCATTTT
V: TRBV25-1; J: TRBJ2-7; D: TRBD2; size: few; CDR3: CASSQTLAGGRYEQYF; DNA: TGTGCCAGCAGTCAGACACTAGCGGGGGGGCGGTACGAGCAGTACTTC
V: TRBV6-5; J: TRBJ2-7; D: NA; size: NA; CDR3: CASSPLGREQYF; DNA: TGTGCCAGCAGTCCCCTCGGCAGGGAGCAGTACTTC
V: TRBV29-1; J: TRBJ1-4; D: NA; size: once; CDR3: CSVPGGLTEKLFF; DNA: TGCAGCGTCCCGGGGGGGCTCACTGAAAAACTGTTTTTT
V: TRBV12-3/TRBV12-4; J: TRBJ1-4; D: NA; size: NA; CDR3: CASISSGGEKLFF; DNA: TGTGCCAGCATCTCTTCGGGGGGCGAAAAACTGTTTTTT
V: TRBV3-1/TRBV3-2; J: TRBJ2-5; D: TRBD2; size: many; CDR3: CASGEAGGKETQYF; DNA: TGTGCCAGCGGGGAAGCGGGGGGGAAGGAGACCCAGTACTTC
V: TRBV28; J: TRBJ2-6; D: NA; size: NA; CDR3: CASSLEDSGANVLTF; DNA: TGTGCCAGCAGTTTAGAGGACTCTGGGGCCAACGTCCTGACTTTC
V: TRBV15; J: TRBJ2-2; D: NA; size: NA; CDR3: CATSRGGNRGGPGELFF; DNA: TGTGCCACCAGCAGAGGTGGAAACAGGGGGGGGCCCGGGGAGCTGTTTTTT
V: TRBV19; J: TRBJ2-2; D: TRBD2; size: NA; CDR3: CASSAGLVNTGELFF; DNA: TGTGCCAGTAGTGCGGGACTAGTTAACACCGGGGAGCTGTTTTTT
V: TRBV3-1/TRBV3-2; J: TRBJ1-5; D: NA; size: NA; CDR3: CASSPKSGAYQPQHF; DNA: TGTGCCAGCAGCCCAAAGAGCGGGGCCTATCAGCCCCAGCATTTT
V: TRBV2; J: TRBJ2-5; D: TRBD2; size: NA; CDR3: CASSRIRASGGYPGSSQYF; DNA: TGTGCCAGCAGCAGAATTAGGGCTAGCGGGGGGTACCCCGGTAGTTCCCAGTACTTC
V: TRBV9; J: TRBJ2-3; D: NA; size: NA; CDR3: CASSETDTQYF; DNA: TGTGCCAGCAGCGAGACTGATACGCAGTATTTT
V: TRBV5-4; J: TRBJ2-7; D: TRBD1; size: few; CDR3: CASSLDQGDQQYF; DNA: TGTGCCAGCAGCTTGGATCAGGGGGATCAGCAGTACTTC
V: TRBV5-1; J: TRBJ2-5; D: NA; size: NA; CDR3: CASSTPRGKYWAQYF; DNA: TGCGCCAGCAGCACCCCCCGGGGGAAATATTGGGCCCAGTACTTC
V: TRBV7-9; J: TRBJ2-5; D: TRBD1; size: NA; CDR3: CASSVGQGGSQETQYF; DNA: TGTGCCAGCAGCGTGGGACAGGGAGGGTCCCAAGAGACCCAGTACTTC
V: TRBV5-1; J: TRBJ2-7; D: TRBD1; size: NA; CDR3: CASSVSGTGPYEQYF; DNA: TGCGCCAGCAGCGTCTCCGGGACAGGACCCTACGAGCAGTACTTC
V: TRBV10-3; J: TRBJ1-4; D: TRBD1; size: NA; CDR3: CAISEAGTGGAGEKLFF; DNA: TGTGCCATCAGTGAGGCCGGGACAGGGGGCGCGGGTGAAAAACTGTTTTTT
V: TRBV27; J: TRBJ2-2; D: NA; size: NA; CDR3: CASSLRGFFDTGELFF; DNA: TGTGCCAGCAGTCTCAGGGGTTTCTTTGACACCGGGGAGCTGTTTTTT
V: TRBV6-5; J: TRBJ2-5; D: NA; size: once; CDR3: CASKSAVETQYF; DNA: TGTGCCAGCAAAAGCGCGGTAGAGACCCAGTACTTC
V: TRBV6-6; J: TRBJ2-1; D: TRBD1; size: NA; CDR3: CASSSSRGPNNEQFF; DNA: TGTGCCAGCAGTTCCTCCAGGGGGCCCAACAATGAGCAGTTCTTC
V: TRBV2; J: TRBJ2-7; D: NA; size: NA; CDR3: CASSENSGSYEQYF; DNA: TGTGCCAGCAGTGAGAACAGCGGTTCCTACGAGCAGTACTTC
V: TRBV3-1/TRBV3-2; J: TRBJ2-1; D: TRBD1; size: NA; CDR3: CASSPRAGGVNNEQFF; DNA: TGTGCCAGCAGCCCCCGGGCAGGGGGTGTTAACAATGAGCAGTTCTTC
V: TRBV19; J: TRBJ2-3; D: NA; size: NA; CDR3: CASSIAGQVSTDTQYF; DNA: TGTGCCAGTAGTATAGCTGGCCAAGTTAGCACAGATACGCAGTATTTT
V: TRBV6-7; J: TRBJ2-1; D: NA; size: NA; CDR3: CASSYSLGTLYNEQFF; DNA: TGTGCCAGCAGTTACTCCCTCGGGACTCTCTACAATGAGCAGTTCTTC
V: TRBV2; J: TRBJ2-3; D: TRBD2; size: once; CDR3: CASSLAGGTDTQYF; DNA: TGTGCCAGCAGCTTAGCGGGAGGCACAGATACGCAGTATTTT
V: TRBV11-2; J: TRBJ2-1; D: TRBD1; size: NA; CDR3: CASSQDRGPYEQFF; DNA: TGTGCCAGCAGCCAGGACAGGGGGCCCTATGAGCAGTTCTTC
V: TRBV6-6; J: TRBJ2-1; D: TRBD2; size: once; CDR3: CASSRGLAGGNEQFF; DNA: TGTGCCAGCAGTCGAGGACTAGCGGGGGGCAATGAGCAGTTCTTC
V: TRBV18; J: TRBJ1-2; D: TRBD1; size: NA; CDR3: CASSQGQNYGYTF; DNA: TGTGCCAGCTCCCAGGGACAGAACTATGGCTACACCTTC
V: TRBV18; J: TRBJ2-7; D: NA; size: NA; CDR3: CASSPGSSYEQYF; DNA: TGTGCCAGCTCACCAGGGAGCTCCTACGAGCAGTACTTC
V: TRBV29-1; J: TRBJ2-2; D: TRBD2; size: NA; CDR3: CSVSPTSGGSPNTGELFF; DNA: TGCAGCGTGTCCCCGACTAGCGGGGGGTCACCGAACACCGGGGAGCTGTTTTTT
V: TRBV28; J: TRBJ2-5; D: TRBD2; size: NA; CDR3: CASSLGLAGEETQYF; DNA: TGTGCCAGCAGTTTGGGGCTAGCGGGGGAGGAGACCCAGTACTTC
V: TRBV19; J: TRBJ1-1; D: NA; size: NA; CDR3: CASIDQGNTEAFF; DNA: TGTGCCAGTATTGACCAGGGGAACACTGAAGCTTTCTTT